What follows are 10 T cell receptor beta chains derived from one specimen sequenced in a study of T cell repertoires in cytomegalovirus infection. TCRdb reprocessed the reads with MiXCR, giving one entry per CDR3 protein. The sample holds approximately 1,000,000 distinct CDR3 sequences, approximately 31% seen once. What these receptors recognize is not known. Sequencing was performed on cultured CD8+ T cells from PBMCs, taken from culture after CMV antigen stimulation. These receptors came from a human donor in good health (CMV status not recorded). Some clones in this sample may be carry-over from other donors' samples.

The V and J genes are TRBV2 and TRBJ1-1; D not resolved. V lost 7 bases, J lost 12 bases, and 15 bases lay in between. The CDR3 has 11 residues. Per germline, CDR1 SNHLY and CDR2 FYNNEI. This CDR3 is CASTVQRGSFF. DNA of the CDR3: TGTGCCAGCACCGTTCAACGGGGATCTTTCTTT.

As DNA, the CDR3 is TGTGCCAGCACCCCTGGGACAGGGAACAATGAGCAGTTCTTC. This sequence encodes CASTPGTGNNEQFF. The chain carries TRBV27 and TRBJ2-1; 9 bases agree with TRBD1. The CDR3 is 14 amino acids. Trimming at V came to 7 bases and at J to 5 bases, leaving 6 bases not matched to a gene. Germline-derived CDR1 and CDR2 are MNHEY and SMNVEV (reference sequence).

This clonotype was picked up many times. The V and J genes are TRBV12-3 or TRBV12-4 and TRBJ2-7, with 12 positions matching TRBD1. V lost 3 bases and J lost 7; bases outside the gene matches: 4. The CDR3 is 14 residues long. For the CDR3, the DNA is TGTGCCAGCAGTTTTCCGGGACAGGGGGCAGAGCAGTACTTC. This gives the protein CASSFPGQGAEQYF.

The chain has TRBV4-1 and TRBJ2-2; the D gene is possibly TRBD1 (5 bases). The V end lost 0 bases, the J end lost 8 bases, and 13 bases lay between the germline ends. The germline CDR1 and CDR2 sequences are MGHRA and YSYEKL. This CDR3 comprises 15 residues. CDR3: CASSQEGLIIGELFF. As DNA, the CDR3 is TGCGCCAGCAGCCAAGAGGGGCTCATTATTGGGGAGCTGTTTTTT.

This rearrangement joins TRBV2 to TRBJ2-7; 7 nucleotides align to TRBD1. The CDR3 runs to 14 residues. Germline assignment: CDR1 SNHLY and CDR2 FYNNEI. J was trimmed by 1 base and V by 8 bases; bases with no gene match: 8. CDR3 residues: CASQPDRSSYEQYV. The CDR3 nucleotides read TGTGCCAGCCAACCGGACAGGTCATCCTACGAGCAGTACGTC.

The V and J genes are TRBV2 and TRBJ1-4; D not certain. Germline V gene data show CDR1 as SNHLY and CDR2 as FYNNEI. Trimming stripped 7 bases from V and 4 bases from J, with 7 bases between. The CDR3 runs 12 residues. CDR3 sequence (DNA): TGTGCCAGCACGGCGTATAATGAAAAACTGTTTTTT. Its translation is CASTAYNEKLFF.

The V call is TRBV27, the J call TRBJ2-3, with 14 positions matching TRBD2. Germline loops: CDR1 MNHEY, CDR2 SMNVEV (reference sequence). The CDR3 is made up of 19 amino acids. J lost 4 bases, V lost 3 bases, and 12 bases had no gene match. CDR3 sequence: CASSFLDFLTSGGADTQYF. CDR3 sequence (DNA): TGTGCCAGCAGTTTCCTCGACTTTTTGACTAGCGGGGGGGCAGATACGCAGTATTTT.

The gene calls are TRBV6-5 and TRBJ2-7; D possibly corresponds to TRBD1 (5 bases). Germline V gene lookup returns CDR1 MNHEY and CDR2 SVGAGI. The CDR3 has 11 amino acids. Trimming shortened V by 7 bases and J by 5 bases, and 9 bases separated the two germline ends. The CDR3: CASMSDNEQYF. For the CDR3, the DNA is TGTGCCAGCATGTCGGACAACGAGCAGTACTTC.

The chain employs TRBV7-2 and TRBJ2-3, with 10 bases fitting TRBD2. After removal of 4 bases from V and 4 bases from J, the junction contained 5 bases not matched to a gene. The CDR3 loop spans 15 amino acids. The germline gives CDR1 SGHTA, CDR2 FQGNSA. The CDR3 DNA follows: TGTGCCAGCAGCTACAGCGGGGGGGCCTCAGATACGCAGTATTTT. Encoded protein: CASSYSGGASDTQYF.

A few counts support this clonotype. V is TRBV19 and J is TRBJ1-5; D gene unclear. V gave up 1 base and J gave up 0 bases, with 13 bases separating them. The CDR3 has 17 amino acids. Germline lookup yields CDR1 LNHDA and CDR2 SQIVND (reference sequence). This CDR3 is CASSIAGREISNQPQHF. CDR3 nucleotide sequence: TGTGCCAGTAGTATAGCCGGCAGAGAGATTAGCAATCAGCCCCAGCATTTT. Supplemented by reference TRBV19 and TRBJ1-5, the full variable domain reads DGGITQSPKYLFRKEGQNVTLSCEQNLNHDAMYWYRQDPGQGLRLIYYSQIVNDFQKGDIAEGYSVSREKKESFPLTVTSAQKNPTAFYLCASSIAGREISNQPQHFGDGTRLSIL.